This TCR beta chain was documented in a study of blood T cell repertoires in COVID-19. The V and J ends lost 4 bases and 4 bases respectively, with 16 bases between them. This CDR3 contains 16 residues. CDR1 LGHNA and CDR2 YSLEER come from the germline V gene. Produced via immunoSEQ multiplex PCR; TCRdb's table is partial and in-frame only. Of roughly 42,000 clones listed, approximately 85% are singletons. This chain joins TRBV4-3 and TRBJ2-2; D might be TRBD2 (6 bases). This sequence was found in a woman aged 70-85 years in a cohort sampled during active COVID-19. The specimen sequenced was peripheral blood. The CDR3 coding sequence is TGCGCCAGCAGCCTACAGTGGGGGGAAAGCACCGGGGAGCTGTTTTTT. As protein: CASSLQWGESTGELFF.